The 25 T cell receptor beta chains below all came from one sample that was sequenced in a study of siplizumab effects on memory and regulatory T cells. Measured with immunoSEQ multiplex PCR; TCRdb has only the in-frame clones, and not every one. The table has about 80,000 clones, 85% to 95% seen once; the top ten hold roughly 18%. Source material: CD8+ T cells sorted from blood. These receptor sequences come from a human donor in good health.

The chain carries TRBV4-1 and TRBJ2-5, with 9 bases that match TRBD2. There are 15 residues in the CDR3. Germline loops: CDR1 MGHRA, CDR2 YSYEKL. Trimming removed 1 base from V and 2 bases from J; junction bases left unmatched: 2. CDR3 DNA: TGCGCCAGCAGCCAAGCAGGACTAGCGCAAGAGACCCAGTACTTC. It encodes CASSQAGLAQETQYF.

The CDR3 DNA is TGTGCCAGCAGCTTGGTTGGGGGCCTCGTCTATGGCTACACCTTC. Its translation: CASSLVGGLVYGYTF. The V call is TRBV5-8, the J call TRBJ1-2; D possibly corresponds to TRBD1 (6 bases). The germline CDR1 and CDR2 sequences are SGHTS and YDEGEE. This CDR3 has 15 residues. V was pared by 0 bases and J by 4 bases, with 13 bases between.

This clone came up once. The V and J genes are TRBV4-2 and TRBJ2-7; D is undetermined. CDR1 and CDR2 from the germline V gene are LGHNA and YNFKEQ. The CDR3 has 18 amino acids. V was cut by 0 bases and J by 2 bases, with 20 bases left in between. The CDR3, as DNA: TGTGCCAGCAGCCAAGAACTGAATGGTTTCTTAACTGCCTACGAGCAGTACTTC. Translation gives CASSQELNGFLTAYEQYF.

The chain combines TRBV19 with TRBJ2-3; 14 bases align to TRBD2. CDR3 length: 16 amino acids. Looked up from germline, CDR1 is LNHDA and CDR2 is SQIVND (reference sequence). J lost 3 bases, V lost 7 bases, and 6 bases had no gene match. The chain's CDR3 is CASTRLAGGPTDTQYF. In DNA, the CDR3 is TGTGCCAGTACCAGACTAGCGGGAGGGCCTACAGATACGCAGTATTTT.

The sample holds one count of this clone. This chain joins TRBV5-1 and TRBJ2-3; 10 positions match TRBD1. Germline V gives CDR1 SGHRS, CDR2 YFSETQ. The trim removed 0 bases at V and 2 bases at J, leaving 3 bases unmatched. The CDR3 contains 16 residues. In nucleotides, the CDR3 is TGCGCCAGCAGCTTGGGGGGACAGGGGTTCACAGATACGCAGTATTTT. It codes for CASSLGGQGFTDTQYF. Full variable domain (outside the CDR3, taken from reference TRBV5-1 and TRBJ2-3): KAGVTQTPRYLIKTRGQQVTLSCSPISGHRSVSWYQQTPGQGLQFLFEYFSETQRNKGNFPGRFSGRQFSNSRSEMNVSTLELGDSALYLCASSLGGQGFTDTQYFGPGTRLTVL.

This chain joins TRBV19 and TRBJ2-6; 14 positions match TRBD2. The junction had 2 bases not matched to a gene; V was cut back by 9 bases and J by 1 base. This CDR3 is built from 16 residues. The germline V gene encodes CDR1 LNHDA and CDR2 SQIVND (reference sequence). For the CDR3, the DNA is TGTGCCAGCGGACTAGCGGGGGGTTCTGGGGCCAACGTCCTGACTTTC. Translation gives CASGLAGGSGANVLTF.

This clone came up a few times. The V gene is TRBV7-6, the J gene TRBJ2-2; D may match TRBD1 or TRBD2 (6 bases each). From germline, CDR1 is SGHVS and CDR2 FNYEAQ. This CDR3 has 16 amino acids. V lost 5 bases to trimming and J lost 1 base, with 14 bases between them. The CDR3 protein is CASSQRGGLNTGELFF. The CDR3 coding sequence is TGTGCCAGCAGCCAGAGAGGGGGGCTGAACACCGGGGAGCTGTTTTTT.

The genes are TRBV19 and TRBJ1-2; D possibly corresponds to TRBD1 (6 bases). In germline, CDR1 is LNHDA, CDR2 SQIVND (reference sequence). This CDR3 comprises 14 residues. The V end was cut by 7 bases, the J end by 6 bases, with 18 bases between. This chain's CDR3 is CASTITGSGDGYTF. In DNA, the CDR3 is TGTGCCAGTACCATAACAGGGTCTGGTGATGGCTACACCTTC.

Worth noting for this clone: A junction end diverges from the germline sequence, so it may reflect a read error. The CDR3 DNA reads TGTGCCGGCAGCGTAGCGGGAGAGCCAGATACGCAGTATTTT. Its protein product is CAGSVAGEPDTQYF. The chain employs TRBV9 and TRBJ2-3, with TRBD2 matching 9 bases. CDR3 length equals 14 residues. Germline V gene sequence: CDR1 SGDLS, CDR2 YYNGEE.

The chain employs TRBV27 and TRBJ1-1; D remains unclear. The CDR3 extends over 14 amino acids. Germline CDR1 MNHEY, CDR2 SMNVEV (reference sequence). V was trimmed by 2 bases and J by 11 bases, leaving 18 bases between them. CDR3: CASSLGGNFGYAFF. CDR3 nucleotide sequence: TGTGCCAGCAGTTTAGGCGGAAACTTTGGTTATGCTTTCTTT.

This chain links TRBV29-1 with TRBJ1-3, with D possibly being TRBD1 (6 bases). Per germline, CDR1 SQVTM and CDR2 ANQGSEA. The V and J ends lost 6 bases and 8 bases respectively, with 14 bases between them. The CDR3 totals 12 residues. The CDR3 sequence: CSVKQGRDTIYF. In DNA form, the CDR3 reads TGCAGCGTCAAACAGGGACGAGACACCATATATTTT.

The chain employs TRBV4-1 and TRBJ2-5, with D possibly TRBD2 on 6 matching bases. CDR1 and CDR2 (germline): MGHRA, YSYEKL. The CDR3 loop spans 17 amino acids. V shed 1 base and J shed 4 bases, with 19 bases lying between them. The CDR3 nucleotides read TGCGCCAGCAGCCAAGTGTTAGCGGCCTATTCTGGAGAGACCCAGTACTTC. This translates into CASSQVLAAYSGETQYF.

The V and J genes are TRBV2 and TRBJ2-7, with D possibly called TRBD1 or TRBD2 (6 bases each). The CDR3 length is 14 residues. Deletions cut 6 bases from V and 0 bases from J, with 12 bases between. CDR1 is SNHLY and CDR2 is FYNNEI in the germline V gene. The CDR3 here is CASRAGQISYEQYF. In DNA, the CDR3 is TGTGCCAGCAGGGCGGGACAAATCTCCTACGAGCAGTACTTC.

The V gene is TRBV28, the J gene TRBJ2-7; D gene uncertain. Trimming took 3 bases from V and 3 from J, leaving 12 bases between them. Germline CDR1 MDHEN, CDR2 SYDVKM. This CDR3 spans 14 amino acids. The CDR3 sequence is CASSFARRVYEQYF. The CDR3 DNA is TGTGCCAGCAGTTTCGCCAGGAGAGTCTACGAGCAGTACTTC.

The chain links TRBV27 to TRBJ2-1, with TRBD2 as a possible D gene (6 bases). The CDR3 covers 16 residues. Trimming stripped 6 bases from V and 5 bases from J, with 20 bases between. The germline V gene has CDR1 MNHEY and CDR2 SMNVEV (reference sequence). The CDR3 coding sequence is TGTGCCAGCAGACCTGGTGGACTATGGCCCCACAATGAGCAGTTCTTC. This sequence encodes CASRPGGLWPHNEQFF.

The V call is TRBV4-1, the J call TRBJ2-3; 7 bases match TRBD2. This CDR3 has 17 residues. CDR1 MGHRA and CDR2 YSYEKL come from the germline V gene. V trimming: 2 bases; J trimming: 0 bases; junction bases outside the gene matches: 8. Here the CDR3 DNA reads TGCGCCAGCAGCCAAACCCTTAGCGGGCCTAGCACAGATACGCAGTATTTT. Translating it yields CASSQTLSGPSTDTQYF.

This chain uses TRBV7-8 with TRBJ2-2, with D unclear. Germline values: CDR1 SGHVS, CDR2 FQNEAQ. V lost 3 bases and J lost 7, with 12 bases in between. This CDR3 has 14 amino acids. The CDR3 loop is CASSLAEFLGELFF. In DNA, the CDR3 is TGTGCCAGCAGCTTGGCTGAATTCCTCGGGGAGCTGTTTTTT.

Notes on this clone: Germline is not matched at one junction end, which may reflect a read error. The chain joins TRBV5-1 to TRBJ2-7; no clear D gene. This CDR3 has 13 residues. CDR1 and CDR2 (germline): SGHRS, YFSETQ. The CDR3 DNA reads as TGCGCCAGCAGTTTGGCCCTCTCCTACGAGCAGTACTTC. Translating gives CASSLALSYEQYF.

In its sample, this clone was seen once. The rearrangement uses TRBV9 and TRBJ2-1; D could derive from TRBD1 or TRBD2 (5 bases each). V lost 0 bases to trimming and J lost 0 bases, with 10 bases between them. Germline CDR1 is SGDLS and CDR2 is YYNGEE. This CDR3 has 16 amino acids. CDR3 sequence reads: CASSVGGTSSYNEQFF. As DNA, the CDR3 is TGTGCCAGCAGCGTAGGAGGGACCAGCTCCTACAATGAGCAGTTCTTC.

V and J are TRBV4-1 and TRBJ2-1; perhaps TRBD2 as D (6 bases). V lost 8 bases, J lost 8 bases, and 19 bases lay in between. Germline CDR1 and CDR2: MGHRA and YSYEKL. The CDR3 has 14 amino acids. The chain's CDR3 is CASGSGVGHDEQFF. The CDR3 DNA follows: TGCGCCAGCGGTTCGGGGGTTGGCCACGATGAGCAGTTCTTC.

The chain recombines TRBV10-2 with TRBJ2-3; no firm D call. In germline, CDR1 is WSHSY, CDR2 SAAADI. V gave up 4 bases and J gave up 2 bases, with 13 bases separating them. The CDR3 has 15 amino acids. The CDR3: CASSAISDNTDTQYF. CDR3 nucleotide sequence: TGCGCCAGCAGTGCCATCAGCGACAACACAGATACGCAGTATTTT.

The chain links TRBV30 to TRBJ1-3; 8 nucleotides align to TRBD1. CDR1 and CDR2 (germline): GTSNPN, SVGIG (reference sequence). CDR3 size: 15 residues. V dropped 4 bases and J dropped 0; count of bases not matched to a gene: 5. CDR3 region: CAWKQGVSSGNTIYF. The CDR3 region has the DNA TGTGCCTGGAAACAGGGGGTCAGCTCTGGAAACACCATATATTTT.

This chain links TRBV4-1 with TRBJ2-1, with D possibly matching TRBD2 (5 bases). The CDR3 covers 15 residues. V was cut by 6 bases and J by 1 base, with 13 bases left in between. The germline V gene has CDR1 MGHRA and CDR2 YSYEKL. The CDR3 DNA sequence: TGCGCCAGCAGTCCACTAGGAGGTTCCTACAATGAGCAGTTCTTC. Translation gives CASSPLGGSYNEQFF.

The rearrangement uses TRBV4-1 and TRBJ2-3, with TRBD1 as a possible D gene (6 bases). This CDR3 contains 16 residues. V was clipped by 2 bases and J by 1 base, with 13 bases between them. Looked up from germline, CDR1 is MGHRA and CDR2 is YSYEKL. This CDR3 reads CASSQFPNRGTDTQYF. CDR3 bases: TGCGCCAGCAGCCAATTTCCTAACAGGGGCACAGATACGCAGTATTTT.

The chain combines TRBV7-9 with TRBJ2-2, with 10 bases identical to TRBD2. The CDR3 consists of 15 residues. Germline CDR1 is SEHNR and CDR2 is FQNEAQ (reference sequence). With V trimmed by 3 bases and J by 7 bases, 5 bases remained unmatched. CDR3 DNA: TGTGCCAGCAGCTTTTCTAGCGGGAGTGGCGGGGAGCTGTTTTTT. It encodes CASSFSSGSGGELFF.